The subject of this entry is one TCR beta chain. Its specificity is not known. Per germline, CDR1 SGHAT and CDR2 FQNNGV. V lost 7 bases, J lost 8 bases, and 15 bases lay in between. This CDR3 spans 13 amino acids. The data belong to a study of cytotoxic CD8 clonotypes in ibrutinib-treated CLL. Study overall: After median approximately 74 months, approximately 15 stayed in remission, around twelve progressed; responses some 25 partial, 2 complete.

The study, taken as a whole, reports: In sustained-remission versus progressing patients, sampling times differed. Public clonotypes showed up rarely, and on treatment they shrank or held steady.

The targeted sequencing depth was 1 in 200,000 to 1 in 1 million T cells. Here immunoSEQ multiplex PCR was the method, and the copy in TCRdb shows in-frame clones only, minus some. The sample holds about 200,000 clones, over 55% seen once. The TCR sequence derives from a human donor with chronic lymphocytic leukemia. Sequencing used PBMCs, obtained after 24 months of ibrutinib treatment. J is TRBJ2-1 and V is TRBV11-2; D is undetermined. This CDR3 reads CASTPPWGYEQFF. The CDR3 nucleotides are TGTGCCAGCACCCCCCCTTGGGGTTATGAGCAGTTCTTC.